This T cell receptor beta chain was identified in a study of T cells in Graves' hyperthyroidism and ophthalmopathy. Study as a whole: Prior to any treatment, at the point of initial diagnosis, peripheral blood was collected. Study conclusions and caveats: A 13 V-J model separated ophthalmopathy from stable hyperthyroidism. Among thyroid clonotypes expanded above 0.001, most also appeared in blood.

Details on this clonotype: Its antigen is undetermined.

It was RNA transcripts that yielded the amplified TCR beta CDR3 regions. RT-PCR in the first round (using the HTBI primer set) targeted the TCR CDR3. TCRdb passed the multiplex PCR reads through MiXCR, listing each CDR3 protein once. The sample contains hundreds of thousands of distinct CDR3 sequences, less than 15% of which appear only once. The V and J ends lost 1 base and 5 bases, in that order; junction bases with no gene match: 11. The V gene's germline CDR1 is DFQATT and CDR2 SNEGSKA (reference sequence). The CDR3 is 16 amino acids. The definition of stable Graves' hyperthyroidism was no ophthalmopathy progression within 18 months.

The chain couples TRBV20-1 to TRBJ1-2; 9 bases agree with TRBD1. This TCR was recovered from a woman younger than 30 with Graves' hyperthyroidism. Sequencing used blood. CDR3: CSARGGETGTGYGYTF. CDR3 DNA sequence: TGCAGTGCTAGAGGTGGAGAAACAGGGACAGGGTATGGCTACACCTTC.